These 21 T cell receptor beta chains originate from one sample sequenced in a study of low-dose radiotherapy and immunotherapy resistance in tumors. Both TCRalpha and TCRbeta chains were reverse transcribed with V-gene-specific primers. Amplification of TCRs used a constant-region primer and V-primer adapter for about 19 PCR cycles. TCRdb re-derived calls from the reads in MiXCR, one entry per CDR3 protein. Of about 12,000 distinct CDR3 sequences in the sample, about four fifths were seen once. These TCRs come from a human donor with advanced metastatic prostate, ovarian, gallbladder or colorectal cancer (not recorded which). This table probably holds off-target reads from a library built for another chain.

This chain connects TRBV6-2 or TRBV6-3 to TRBJ2-1, with D tentatively TRBD1 (5 bases). This CDR3 is built from 12 residues. Germline V CDR1 and CDR2: MNHEY, SVGEGT. V was clipped by 4 bases and J by 7 bases, with 8 bases between them. In DNA form, the CDR3 reads TGTGCCAGCAGTTTTTCAGGGAATGAGCAGTTCTTC. Its translation is CASSFSGNEQFF.

The chain has TRBV19 and TRBJ1-5; D ambiguous. Germline CDR1 LNHDA, CDR2 SQIVND (reference sequence). V was pared by 10 bases and J by 3 bases, with 16 bases between. The CDR3 is 14 amino acids. The chain's CDR3 is CATRDRRDNQPQHF. CDR3 nucleotides: TGTGCCACCCGGGATCGTAGAGACAATCAGCCCCAGCATTTT.

This clonotype was observed a handful of times. This chain uses TRBV28 with TRBJ2-7, with 7 bases that match TRBD1. CDR3 length equals 13 residues. V lost 8 bases to trimming and J lost 2 bases; unmatched junction nucleotides: 6. CDR1 and CDR2 from the germline V gene are MDHEN and SYDVKM. The CDR3, as DNA: TGTGCCAGCGGCACAGGGGACGCCTACGAGCAGTACTTC. Its protein product is CASGTGDAYEQYF.

This sequence joins TRBV5-1 and TRBJ2-7; D is uncertain. The length of the CDR3 is 13 residues. CDR1 is SGHRS, CDR2 YFSETQ, per germline. The germline V and J ends were trimmed by 3 bases and 7 bases, with 14 bases remaining between them. The chain's CDR3 is CASSSNNPWEQYF. CDR3 nucleotide sequence: TGCGCCAGCAGCTCCAACAACCCTTGGGAGCAGTACTTC.

The chain combines TRBV29-1 with TRBJ2-1; 9 bases map to TRBD2. Germline CDR1 is SQVTM and CDR2 is ANQGSEA. The CDR3 loop spans 13 amino acids. The CDR3 region is CSWREGSFGEQFF. CDR3 DNA sequence: TGCAGTTGGCGGGAGGGCAGTTTCGGTGAGCAGTTCTTC.

This chain joins TRBV9 and TRBJ2-7, with D hard to call. From germline, CDR1 is SGDLS and CDR2 YYNGEE. CDR3 length equals 11 residues. V lost 3 bases and J lost 5, with 6 bases in between. CDR3 DNA sequence: TGTGCCAGCAGCGGAGACAACGAGCAGTACTTC. This translates into CASSGDNEQYF.

This chain uses TRBV2 with TRBJ2-1; 8 bases map to TRBD1. Trimming removed 6 bases from V and 1 base from J; junction bases left unmatched: 14. Germline loops: CDR1 SNHLY, CDR2 FYNNEI. The CDR3 consists of 18 residues. CDR3 amino acids: CASRQRRTGLSSYNEQFF. The CDR3 region has the DNA TGTGCCAGCAGACAAAGGAGGACAGGGTTGTCATCCTACAATGAGCAGTTCTTC.

This chain links TRBV6-6 with TRBJ2-3; tentatively, D is TRBD2 (6 bases). V gave up 8 bases and J gave up 0 bases, with 12 bases separating them. This CDR3 is 14 amino acids long. Per germline, CDR1 MNHNY and CDR2 SVGAGI (reference sequence). Here the CDR3 DNA reads TGTGCCAGCTTGGGGGGAACTAGCACAGATACGCAGTATTTT. Amino acids: CASLGGTSTDTQYF.

This clonotype was detected only a few times. The chain couples TRBV28 to TRBJ2-7, with TRBD1 matching over 10 bases. The V gene end was trimmed by 4 bases and the J gene end by 3 bases; junction bases not matched to a gene: 3. The length of the CDR3 is 14 residues. Germline V lookup: CDR1 MDHEN, CDR2 SYDVKM. The CDR3 sequence is CASSYGTGDYEQYF. In DNA form, the CDR3 reads TGTGCCAGCAGTTACGGGACAGGGGACTACGAGCAGTACTTC.

The chain is built from TRBV28 and TRBJ1-1; D not certain. The V gene lost 6 bases and the J gene lost 8 bases, with 19 bases spanning the gap. Germline CDR1 reads MDHEN; CDR2 reads SYDVKM. This CDR3 has 14 residues. The CDR3 spells CASRWDDRAREAFF. CDR3 nucleotide sequence: TGTGCCAGCAGGTGGGATGATCGGGCTCGAGAAGCTTTCTTT.

This clonotype turned up a few times. The chain combines TRBV5-4 with TRBJ2-3, with 9 positions matching TRBD2. This CDR3 region has 16 residues. V lost 2 bases to trimming and J lost 4 bases; unmatched junction nucleotides: 8. CDR1 SGHNT and CDR2 YYREEE come from the germline V gene (reference sequence). CDR3 in amino acids: CASSFGGRARPDTQYF. In nucleotides, the CDR3 is TGTGCCAGCAGCTTCGGCGGGAGGGCCCGCCCAGATACGCAGTATTTT. Full variable domain (outside the CDR3, taken from reference TRBV5-4 and TRBJ2-3): ETGVTQSPTHLIKTRGQQVTLRCSSQSGHNTVSWYQQALGQGPQFIFQYYREEENGRGNFPPRFSGLQFPNYSSELNVNALELDDSALYLCASSFGGRARPDTQYFGPGTRLTVL.

The CDR3: CASSGQTLQGSNSPLHF. The CDR3 coding sequence is TGTGCCAGCAGCGGACAAACTCTTCAGGGCAGTAATTCACCCCTCCACTTT. The chain combines TRBV9 with TRBJ1-6, with D possibly being TRBD1 (5 bases). The CDR3 totals 17 residues. Trimming pared 3 bases from V and 6 bases from J, leaving 19 bases between. Germline V lookup: CDR1 SGDLS, CDR2 YYNGEE.

The J gene is TRBJ2-7, the V gene TRBV2; no firm D call. Germline V gene lookup returns CDR1 SNHLY and CDR2 FYNNEI. The CDR3 loop spans 14 amino acids. The V end lost 5 bases, the J end lost 2 bases, and 13 bases lay between the germline ends. The DNA of the CDR3 is TGTGCCAGCAGTCTCAAACTTGTAACCTACGAGCAGTACTTC. As protein: CASSLKLVTYEQYF.

The chain combines TRBV7-9 with TRBJ2-5, with D possibly matching TRBD2 (6 bases). V was shortened by 3 bases and J by 9 bases, with 17 bases between the two germline ends. The CDR3 covers 14 residues. Germline V gene lookup returns CDR1 SEHNR and CDR2 FQNEAQ (reference sequence). The CDR3 DNA sequence: TGTGCCAGCAGCTTGTCAACTAGCCAGGACGCCCAGTACTTC. Translated: CASSLSTSQDAQYF.

This chain links TRBV15 with TRBJ2-5; D may match TRBD1 or TRBD2 (7 bases each). CDR1 and CDR2 from the germline V gene are LNHNV and YYDKDF (reference sequence). The CDR3 length is 16 residues. Trimming shortened V by 3 bases and J by 4 bases, and 18 bases separated the two germline ends. The CDR3 here is CATSRGGTAQGETQYF. The CDR3 DNA is TGTGCCACCAGCAGGGGAGGGACAGCGCAAGGAGAGACCCAGTACTTC.

The chain couples TRBV4-2 to TRBJ2-1, with 9 bases identical to TRBD1. CDR3 length: 16 amino acids. Trimming took 2 bases from V and 6 from J; bases not matched to a gene: 8. The germline CDR1 and CDR2 sequences are LGHNA and YNFKEQ. The CDR3 sequence is CASSQPDRGIVNEQFF. CDR3 nucleotides: TGTGCCAGCAGCCAACCCGACAGGGGGATTGTCAATGAGCAGTTCTTC.

This clonotype was recorded a few times. The rearrangement links TRBV5-6 to TRBJ2-7, with TRBD1 as a possible D gene (6 bases). CDR1 is SGHDT, CDR2 YYEEEE, per germline. V lost 1 base, J lost 2 bases, and 10 bases lay in between. The CDR3 has 14 amino acids. This CDR3 reads CASSLLQGTYEQYF. The CDR3 nucleotides are TGTGCCAGCAGCTTGCTTCAGGGGACCTACGAGCAGTACTTC. The full variable domain, its missing parts supplied by reference TRBV5-6 and TRBJ2-7, is DAGVTQSPTHLIKTRGQQVTLRCSPKSGHDTVSWYQQALGQGPQFIFQYYEEEERQRGNFPDRFSGHQFPNYSSELNVNALLLGDSALYLCASSLLQGTYEQYFGPGTRLTVT.

The CDR3 loop reads CASSPWTGVEQYF. For the CDR3, the DNA is TGTGCCAGCAGTCCATGGACAGGGGTCGAGCAGTACTTC. This rearrangement joins TRBV6-2 or TRBV6-3 to TRBJ2-7; TRBD1 matches at 9 bases. The CDR3 runs 13 residues. Germline lookup yields CDR1 MNHEY and CDR2 SVGEGT. V trimming: 5 bases; J trimming: 6 bases; junction bases outside the gene matches: 5.

The gene calls are TRBV19 and TRBJ2-1; D not certain. Germline CDR1 LNHDA, CDR2 SQIVND (reference sequence). Trimming removed 0 bases at V and 0 bases at J, with 12 bases between. The CDR3 is 17 residues long. CDR3 amino acids: CASSIDPVTNSYNEQFF. CDR3 bases: TGTGCCAGTAGTATAGACCCCGTTACGAACTCCTACAATGAGCAGTTCTTC.

The chain uses TRBV12-3 or TRBV12-4 and TRBJ2-2; unclear D gene. The length of the CDR3 is 12 residues. V lost 6 bases, J lost 8 bases, and 10 bases lay in between. The CDR3 region has the DNA TGTGCCAGCAGCCCAGGAATTGGGGAGCTGTTTTTT. Translating gives CASSPGIGELFF.

This clonotype has just a few counts. The chain joins TRBV4-3 to TRBJ1-5; D not certain. The CDR3 sequence is 15 residues long. V lost 2 bases, J lost 0 bases, and 8 bases lay in between. Germline V gene lookup returns CDR1 LGHNA and CDR2 YSLEER. CDR3 bases: TGCGCCAGCAGCCAAAACGGTTATAGCAATCAGCCCCAGCATTTT. Protein product: CASSQNGYSNQPQHF.